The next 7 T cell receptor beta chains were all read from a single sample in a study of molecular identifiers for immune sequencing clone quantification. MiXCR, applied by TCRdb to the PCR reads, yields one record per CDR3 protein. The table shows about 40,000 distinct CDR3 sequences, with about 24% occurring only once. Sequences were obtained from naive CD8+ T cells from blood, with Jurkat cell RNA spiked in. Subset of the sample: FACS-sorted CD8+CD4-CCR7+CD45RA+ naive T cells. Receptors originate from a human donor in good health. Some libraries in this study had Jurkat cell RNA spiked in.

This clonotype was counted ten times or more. In nucleotides, the CDR3 is TGTGCCAGCAGCCAAGATAGTACAGGGTGGAGAGATACGCAGTATTTT. Translated: CASSQDSTGWRDTQYF. This chain connects TRBV3-1 to TRBJ2-3; perhaps TRBD1 as D (6 bases). The V gene lost 0 bases and the J gene lost 5 bases, with 15 bases spanning the gap. Per germline, CDR1 LGHDT and CDR2 YNNKEL (reference sequence). This CDR3 contains 16 residues.

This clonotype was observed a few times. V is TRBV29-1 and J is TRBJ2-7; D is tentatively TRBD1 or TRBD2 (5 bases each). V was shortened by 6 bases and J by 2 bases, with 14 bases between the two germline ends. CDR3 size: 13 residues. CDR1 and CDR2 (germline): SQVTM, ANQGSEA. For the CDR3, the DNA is TGCAGCGTCGGCAGGGACGGAACCTACGAGCAGTACTTC. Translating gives CSVGRDGTYEQYF.

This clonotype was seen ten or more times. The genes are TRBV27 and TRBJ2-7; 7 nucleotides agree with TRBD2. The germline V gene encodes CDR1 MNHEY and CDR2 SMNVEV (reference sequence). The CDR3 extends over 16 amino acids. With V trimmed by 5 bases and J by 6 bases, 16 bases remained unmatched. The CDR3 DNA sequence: TGTGCCAGCAGTCCCGACCCCGGGACTAATTTCCGCGAGCAGTACTTC. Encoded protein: CASSPDPGTNFREQYF.

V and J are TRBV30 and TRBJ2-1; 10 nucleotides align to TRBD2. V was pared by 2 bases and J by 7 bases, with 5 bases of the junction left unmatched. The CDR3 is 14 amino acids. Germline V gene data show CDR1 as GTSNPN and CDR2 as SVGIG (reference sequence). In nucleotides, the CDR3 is TGTGCCTGGAGTTCTAGCGGGAGTGGAAATGAGCAGTTCTTC. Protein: CAWSSSGSGNEQFF.

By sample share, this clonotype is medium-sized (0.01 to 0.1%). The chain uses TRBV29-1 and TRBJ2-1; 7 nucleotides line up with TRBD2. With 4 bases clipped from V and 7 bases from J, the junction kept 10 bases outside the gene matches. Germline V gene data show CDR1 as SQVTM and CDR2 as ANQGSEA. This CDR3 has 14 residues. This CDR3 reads CSVAGSSGLNEQFF. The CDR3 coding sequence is TGCAGCGTTGCCGGGTCTAGCGGCCTGAATGAGCAGTTCTTC.

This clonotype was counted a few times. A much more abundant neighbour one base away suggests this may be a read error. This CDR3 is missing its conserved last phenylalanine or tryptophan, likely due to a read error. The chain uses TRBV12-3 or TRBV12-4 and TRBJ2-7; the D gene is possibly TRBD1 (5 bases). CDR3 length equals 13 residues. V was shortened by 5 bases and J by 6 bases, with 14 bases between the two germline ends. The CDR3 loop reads CASSEDMSGEQYL. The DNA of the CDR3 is TGTGCCAGCAGTGAGGACATGTCCGGCGAGCAGTACCTC.

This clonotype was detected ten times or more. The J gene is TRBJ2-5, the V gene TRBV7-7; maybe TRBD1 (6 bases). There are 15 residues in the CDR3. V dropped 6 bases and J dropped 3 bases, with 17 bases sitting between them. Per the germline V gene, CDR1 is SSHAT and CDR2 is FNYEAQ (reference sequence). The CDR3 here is CASRLTGLAEETQYF. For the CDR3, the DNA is TGTGCCAGCAGGTTGACAGGTTTGGCCGAAGAGACCCAGTACTTC.